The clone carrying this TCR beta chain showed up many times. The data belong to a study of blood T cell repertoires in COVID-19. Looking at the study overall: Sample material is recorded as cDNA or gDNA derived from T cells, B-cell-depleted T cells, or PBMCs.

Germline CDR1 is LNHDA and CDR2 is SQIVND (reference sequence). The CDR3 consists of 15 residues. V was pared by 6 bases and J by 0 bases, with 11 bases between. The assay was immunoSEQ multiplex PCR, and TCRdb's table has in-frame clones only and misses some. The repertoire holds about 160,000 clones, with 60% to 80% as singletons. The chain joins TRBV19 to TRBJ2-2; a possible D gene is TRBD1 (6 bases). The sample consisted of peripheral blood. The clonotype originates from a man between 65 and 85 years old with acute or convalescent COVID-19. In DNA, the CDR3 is TGTGCCAGTAGGTTACAGGGAGCGAACACCGGGGAGCTGTTTTTT. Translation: CASRLQGANTGELFF.